Described below is a single TCR beta chain sequence and its context. The data are from a study of control samples from healthy donors and cancer patients. Trimming took 1 base from V and 8 from J, leaving 8 bases between them. This CDR3 is built from 13 residues. The germline V gene encodes CDR1 KGHSH and CDR2 LQKENI. TCRdb's table, derived via immunoSEQ multiplex PCR, lists solely in-frame clones and lacks some. The repertoire holds about 88,000 clones, with just over 90% as singletons. Material for sequencing was blood. The TCR sequence derives from a man aged 18-30 years in good health. This chain uses TRBV18 with TRBJ1-4, with a tentative D call TRBD1 (5 bases). CDR3 bases: TGTGCCAGCTCACCACGCGAGGGGGAAAAACTGTTTTTT. It specifies CASSPREGEKLFF.